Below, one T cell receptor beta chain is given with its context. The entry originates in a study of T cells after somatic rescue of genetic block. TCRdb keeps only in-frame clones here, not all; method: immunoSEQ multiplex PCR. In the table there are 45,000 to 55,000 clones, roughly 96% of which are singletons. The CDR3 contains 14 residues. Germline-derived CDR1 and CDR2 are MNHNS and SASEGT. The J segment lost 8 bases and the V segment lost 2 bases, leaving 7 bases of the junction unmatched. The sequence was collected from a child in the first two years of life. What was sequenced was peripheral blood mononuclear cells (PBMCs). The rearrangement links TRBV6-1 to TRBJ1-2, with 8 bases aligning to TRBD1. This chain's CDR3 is CASSEFRGLKGYTF. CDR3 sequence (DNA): TGTGCCAGCAGTGAATTCAGGGGGCTAAAGGGCTACACCTTC.